Sequencing of this TCR beta chain was carried out in a study of T cell responses to AZD1222 COVID-19 vaccine. Study-wide findings and caveats: Spike was spanned by vaccine-associated CD4 TCRs, which were dominant at 160-218 and 743-854. There were mostly white British donors and more females than males, and clonal diversity was possibly underestimated. Close to half of all spike-specific TCRs reportedly target regions of the variants that are unmutated. Repertoires were obtained solely post-peak T cell response.

About this clone itself: Its target is not known.

Clones were sequenced by immunoSEQ multiplex PCR, and TCRdb holds only the in-frame ones, with some missing. The sample comprises about 150,000 clones, roughly 88% of which are singletons, and less than 9.5% rests with the top ten. Germline CDR1 SGHNT, CDR2 YYREEE (reference sequence). The V and J ends lost 4 bases and 6 bases respectively, with 19 bases between them. This CDR3 is 15 amino acids long. The chain links TRBV5-4 to TRBJ1-2; weak D call: TRBD1 (5 bases). The material was peripheral blood, obtained on day 0 of AZD1222 vaccination. This clonotype was sampled from an adult in good health. CDR3 sequence reads: CASSRQPVSSNGYTF. CDR3 nucleotides: TGTGCCAGCAGCCGACAGCCGGTCAGTTCAAATGGCTACACCTTC.